This paragraph reports one T cell receptor (beta chain). RNA amounts of about 0.5 to 1 ug underwent reverse transcription with random hexamers. TCRdb analysed the immunoSEQ multiplex PCR reads with MiXCR anew, one entry per CDR3 protein. The table includes about 80,000 distinct CDR3 sequences, 95% to 96% detected once. These data belong to a study of CD8 T cells in Susac syndrome. Losses at the gene ends were 7 bases for V and 3 bases for J; bases not matched to a gene: 4. Germline assignment: CDR1 KGHDR and CDR2 SFDVKD. This CDR3 contains 13 residues. The TCR was taken from a human donor with Susac syndrome. The chain combines TRBV24-1 with TRBJ2-5, with TRBD1 identical over 7 bases. The sequenced sample consisted of CD8+ T cells from PBMCs. The CDR3 loop reads CATRGTAEETQYF. CDR3 DNA: TGTGCCACCAGGGGGACAGCCGAAGAGACCCAGTACTTC.